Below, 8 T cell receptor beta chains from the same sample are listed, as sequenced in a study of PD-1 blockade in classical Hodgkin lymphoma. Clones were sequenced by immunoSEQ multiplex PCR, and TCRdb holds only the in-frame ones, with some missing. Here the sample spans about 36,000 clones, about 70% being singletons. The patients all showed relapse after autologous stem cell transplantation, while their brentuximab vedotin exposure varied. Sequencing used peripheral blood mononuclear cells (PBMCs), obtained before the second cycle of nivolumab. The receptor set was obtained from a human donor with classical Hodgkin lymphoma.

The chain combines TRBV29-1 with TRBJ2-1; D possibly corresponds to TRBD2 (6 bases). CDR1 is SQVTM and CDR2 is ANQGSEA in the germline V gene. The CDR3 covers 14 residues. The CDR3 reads CNDRLVPKSDEQFF. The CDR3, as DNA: TGCAACGATCGACTAGTACCCAAATCCGATGAGCAGTTCTTC.

CDR3 in amino acids: CASSGERGGDTDTQYF. CDR3 nucleotide sequence: TGCGCCAGCAGCGGGGAACGGGGAGGGGACACAGATACGCAGTATTTT. J is TRBJ2-3 and V is TRBV4-1; TRBD2 agrees at 7 bases. Germline values: CDR1 MGHRA, CDR2 YSYEKL. The CDR3 spans 16 residues. Germline trimming cut 5 bases from V and 2 bases from J; bases unmatched to any gene: 10.

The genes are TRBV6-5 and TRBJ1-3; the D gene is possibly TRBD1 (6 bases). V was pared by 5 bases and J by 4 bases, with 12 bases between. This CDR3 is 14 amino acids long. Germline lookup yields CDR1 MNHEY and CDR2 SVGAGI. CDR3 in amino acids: CASSPRTAGNTIYF. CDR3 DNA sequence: TGTGCCAGCAGTCCGCGGACAGCCGGAAACACCATATATTTT.

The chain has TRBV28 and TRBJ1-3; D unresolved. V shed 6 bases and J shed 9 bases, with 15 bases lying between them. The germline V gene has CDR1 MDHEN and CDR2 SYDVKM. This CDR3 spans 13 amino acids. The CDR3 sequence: CASREPNGGTIYF. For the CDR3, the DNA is TGTGCCAGCAGAGAACCGAACGGAGGCACCATATATTTT.

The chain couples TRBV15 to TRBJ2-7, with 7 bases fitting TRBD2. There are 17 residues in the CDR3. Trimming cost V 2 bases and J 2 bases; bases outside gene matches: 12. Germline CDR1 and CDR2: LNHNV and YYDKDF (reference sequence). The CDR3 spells CATSRSRRRGGPYEQYF. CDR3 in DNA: TGTGCCACCAGCAGATCCCGACGTCGGGGAGGGCCCTACGAGCAGTACTTC.

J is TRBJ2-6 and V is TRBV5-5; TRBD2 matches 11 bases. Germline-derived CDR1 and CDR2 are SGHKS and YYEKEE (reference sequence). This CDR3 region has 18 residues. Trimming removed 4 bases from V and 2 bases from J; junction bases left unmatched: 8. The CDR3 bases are TGTGCCAGCAGCCCCGGGACTAGCGGAGTCCCTGGGGCCAACGTCCTGACTTTC. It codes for CASSPGTSGVPGANVLTF.

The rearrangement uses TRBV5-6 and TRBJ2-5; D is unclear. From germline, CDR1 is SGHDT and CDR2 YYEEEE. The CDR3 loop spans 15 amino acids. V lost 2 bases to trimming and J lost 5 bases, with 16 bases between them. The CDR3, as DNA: TGTGCCAGCAGCTTCCGTCCAGTGCTTTCCGAGACCCAGTACTTC. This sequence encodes CASSFRPVLSETQYF.

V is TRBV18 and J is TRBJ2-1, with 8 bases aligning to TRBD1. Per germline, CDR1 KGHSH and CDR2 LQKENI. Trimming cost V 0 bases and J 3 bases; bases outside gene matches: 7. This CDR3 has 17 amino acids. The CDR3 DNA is TGTGCCAGCTCACCACCGAACCGGGACAGGAGCTACAATGAGCAGTTCTTC. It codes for CASSPPNRDRSYNEQFF. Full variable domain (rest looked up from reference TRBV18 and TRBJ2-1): NAGVMQNPRHLVRRRGQEARLRCSPMKGHSHVYWYRQLPEEGLKFMVYLQKENIIDESGMPKERFSAEFPKEGPSILRIQQVVRGDSAAYFCASSPPNRDRSYNEQFFGPGTRLTVL.